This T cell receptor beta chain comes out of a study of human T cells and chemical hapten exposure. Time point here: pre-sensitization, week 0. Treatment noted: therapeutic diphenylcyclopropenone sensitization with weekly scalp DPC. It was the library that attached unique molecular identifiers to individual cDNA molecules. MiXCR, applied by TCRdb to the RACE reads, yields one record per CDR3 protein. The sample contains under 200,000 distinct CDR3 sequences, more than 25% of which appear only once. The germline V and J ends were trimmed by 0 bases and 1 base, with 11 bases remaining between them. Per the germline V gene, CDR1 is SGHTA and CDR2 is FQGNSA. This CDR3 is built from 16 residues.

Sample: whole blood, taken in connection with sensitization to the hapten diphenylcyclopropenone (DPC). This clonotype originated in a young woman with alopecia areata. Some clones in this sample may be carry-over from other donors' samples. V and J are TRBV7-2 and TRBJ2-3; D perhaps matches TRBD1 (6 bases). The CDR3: CASSLAGTRGTDTQYF. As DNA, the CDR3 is TGTGCCAGCAGCTTAGCAGGGACAAGGGGCACAGATACGCAGTATTTT.